The 2 T cell receptor beta chains in this list originate from one sample, sequenced in a study of cytomegalovirus exposure and HLA in healthy donors. 13 Jbeta primers and 60 Vbeta primers were used for the PCR. The table came from immunoSEQ multiplex PCR; TCRdb's copy has only in-frame clones and leaves some out. The sample includes approximately 130,000 clones, 55% to 75% of them seen just once. Sequencing was carried out using PBMCs. Receptors were obtained from a man over 45 in good health and CMV-seropositive.

For this clone: Other nucleotide sequences from this sample produce the same CDR3. The chain has TRBV5-1 and TRBJ2-3, with 14 positions matching TRBD2. CDR3 length: 21 residues. Per the germline V gene, CDR1 is SGHRS and CDR2 is YFSETQ. The V segment lost 2 bases and the J segment 8 bases; nucleotides outside the gene matches: 22. CDR3 bases: TGCGCCAGCAGCTTTCTGCCAGCCCAGGACGCCCGAGGGACTAGCGGGGGTACGCAGTATTTT. Protein product: CASSFLPAQDARGTSGGTQYF.

The CDR3 bases are TGCGCCAGCAGCAGCGGGGGGGCCTTCAATGAGCAGTTCTTC. Protein product: CASSSGGAFNEQFF. This chain connects TRBV5-1 to TRBJ2-1, with TRBD2 identical over 10 bases. CDR1 SGHRS and CDR2 YFSETQ come from the germline V gene. The CDR3 length is 14 residues. The V gene end was trimmed by 4 bases and the J gene end by 6 bases; junction bases not matched to a gene: 4.